This TCR beta chain was recorded in a study of blood T cells in healthy people across ages. Study-wide findings and caveats: Both higher diversity and more naive CD4+ cells marked long-lived donors when set against aged donors.

This clonotype was picked up a small number of times. The antigen remains unidentified. Primed by a sample-barcoded 5' primer and a J-beta primer mix, a second PCR proceeded for about 7 to 11 cycles. TCRdb re-analysed the 5' RACE reads in MiXCR, keeping a single row per CDR3 protein. The sample has approximately 1,700,000 distinct CDR3 sequences; approximately 39% are singletons. There are 20 residues in the CDR3. The junction had 21 bases not matched to a gene; V was cut back by 2 bases and J by 5 bases. Looked up from germline, CDR1 is SGHVS and CDR2 is FQNEAQ. The origin of this receptor is a human donor in good health. The chain uses TRBV7-8 and TRBJ2-1; 7 nucleotides align to TRBD2. Sequencing was carried out using blood. The CDR3 DNA is TGTGCCAGCAGCTTATGGGGAGGGGTGCGACATAATACCCCGGACAATGAGCAGTTCTTC. Amino acid sequence: CASSLWGGVRHNTPDNEQFF.